By share of the sample, the clone carrying this TCR beta chain is medium-sized (0.01 to 0.1%). Antigen unknown. The CDR3 contains 14 residues. The V end lost 5 bases, the J end lost 0 bases, and 8 bases lay between the germline ends. The germline CDR1 and CDR2 sequences are MNHNS and SASEGT. This sample was included in a study of vaccination and CD4 T cells after COVID-19. An Oncomine TCR Beta short-read assay was used to sequence the DNA from cultured CD4+ T cells. Genomic DNA extraction was carried out from cultured CD4+ T cells. Each CDR3 protein gets one entry after TCRdb re-called the PCR reads with MiXCR. This sample has 5,500 to 8,000 distinct CDR3 sequences, with roughly 70% found just once. Treatment: approximately 9-day PBMC culture with coronavirus spike peptide pools or control peptides (ViraFEST assay).

This TCR was recovered from a human donor who had recovered from COVID-19. The sequencing input was CD4+ T cells from blood, cultured in vitro. This chain links TRBV6-1 with TRBJ1-3, with D perhaps TRBD1 (6 bases). CDR3 DNA: TGTGCCAGCAGTACGGGGGCCTCTGGAAACACCATATATTTT. Translation: CASSTGASGNTIYF.